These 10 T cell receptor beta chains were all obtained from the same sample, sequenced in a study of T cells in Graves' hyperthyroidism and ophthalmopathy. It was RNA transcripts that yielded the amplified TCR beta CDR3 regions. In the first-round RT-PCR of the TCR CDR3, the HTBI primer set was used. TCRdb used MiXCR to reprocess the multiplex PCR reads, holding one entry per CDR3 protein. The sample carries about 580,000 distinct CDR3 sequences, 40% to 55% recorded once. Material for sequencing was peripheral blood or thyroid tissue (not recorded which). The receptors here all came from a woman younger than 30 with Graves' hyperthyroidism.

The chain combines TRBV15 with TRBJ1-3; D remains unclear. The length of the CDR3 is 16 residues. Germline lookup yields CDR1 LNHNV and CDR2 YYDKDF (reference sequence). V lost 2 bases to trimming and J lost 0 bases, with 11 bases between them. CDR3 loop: CATSRPSLPSGNTIYF. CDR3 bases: TGTGCCACCAGCAGACCCTCTCTCCCCTCTGGAAACACCATATATTTT.

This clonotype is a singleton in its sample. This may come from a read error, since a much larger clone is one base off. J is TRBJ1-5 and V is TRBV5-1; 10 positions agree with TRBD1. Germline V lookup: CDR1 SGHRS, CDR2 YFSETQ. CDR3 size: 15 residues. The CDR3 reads CASGLGGTGEQPQHF. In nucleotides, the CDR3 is TGCGCCAGCGGCTTGGGTGGGACAGGGGAACAGCCCCAGCATTTT.

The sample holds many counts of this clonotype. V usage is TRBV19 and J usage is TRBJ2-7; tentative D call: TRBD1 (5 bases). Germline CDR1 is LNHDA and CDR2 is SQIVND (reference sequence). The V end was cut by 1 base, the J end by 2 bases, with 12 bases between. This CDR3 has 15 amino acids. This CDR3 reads CASSIATGATYEQYF. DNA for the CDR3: TGTGCCAGTAGTATAGCTACAGGTGCCACCTACGAGCAGTACTTC. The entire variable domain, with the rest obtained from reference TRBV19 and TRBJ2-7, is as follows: DGGITQSPKYLFRKEGQNVTLSCEQNLNHDAMYWYRQDPGQGLRLIYYSQIVNDFQKGDIAEGYSVSREKKESFPLTVTSAQKNPTAFYLCASSIATGATYEQYFGPGTRLTVT.

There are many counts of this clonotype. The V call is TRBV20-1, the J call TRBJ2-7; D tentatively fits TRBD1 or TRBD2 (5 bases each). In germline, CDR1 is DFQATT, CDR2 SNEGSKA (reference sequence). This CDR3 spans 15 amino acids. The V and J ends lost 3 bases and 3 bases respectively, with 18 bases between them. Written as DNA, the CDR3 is TGCAGTGCTAGGGGGGATAGCGCAGCAGTCTACGAGCAGTACTTC. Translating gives CSARGDSAAVYEQYF.

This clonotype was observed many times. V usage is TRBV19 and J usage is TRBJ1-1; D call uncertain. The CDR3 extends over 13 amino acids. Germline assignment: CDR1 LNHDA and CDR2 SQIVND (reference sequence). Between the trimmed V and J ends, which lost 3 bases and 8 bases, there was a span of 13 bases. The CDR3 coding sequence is TGTGCCAGTAGTATTGTAGGAGGGAACGAAGCTTTCTTT. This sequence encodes CASSIVGGNEAFF.

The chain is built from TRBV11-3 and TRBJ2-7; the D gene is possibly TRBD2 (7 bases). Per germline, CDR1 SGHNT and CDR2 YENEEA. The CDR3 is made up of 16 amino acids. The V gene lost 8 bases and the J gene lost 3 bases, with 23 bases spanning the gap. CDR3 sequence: CASSPLGGDRDYEQYF. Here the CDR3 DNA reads TGTGCCAGCTCACCGTTAGGGGGGGACCGCGACTACGAGCAGTACTTC.

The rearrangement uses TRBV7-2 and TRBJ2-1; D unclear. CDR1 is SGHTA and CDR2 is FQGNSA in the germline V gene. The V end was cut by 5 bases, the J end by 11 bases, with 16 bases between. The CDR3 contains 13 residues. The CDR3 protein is CASSIARGQQQFF. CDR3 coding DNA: TGTGCCAGCAGCATCGCACGTGGCCAGCAGCAGTTCTTC.

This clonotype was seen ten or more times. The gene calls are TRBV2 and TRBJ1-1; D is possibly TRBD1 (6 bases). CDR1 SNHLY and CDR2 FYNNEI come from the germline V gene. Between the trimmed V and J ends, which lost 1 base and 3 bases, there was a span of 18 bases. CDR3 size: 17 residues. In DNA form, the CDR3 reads TGTGCCAGCAGTGAAGTGGGACATTGGGCCATAGACACTGAAGCTTTCTTT. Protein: CASSEVGHWAIDTEAFF. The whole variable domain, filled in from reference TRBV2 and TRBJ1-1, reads EPEVTQTPSHQVTQMGQEVILRCVPISNHLYFYWYRQILGQKVEFLVSFYNNEISEKSEIFDDQFSVERPDGSNFTLKIRSTKLEDSAMYFCASSEVGHWAIDTEAFFGQGTRLTVV.

CDR3 DNA: TGTGCCACCAGTGATTTTTGGCCACCCGCCCGTGGGCAGGGAGGGAACACCGGGGAGCTGTTTTTT. Translated: CATSDFWPPARGQGGNTGELFF. This chain links TRBV24-1 with TRBJ2-2; TRBD2 is a possible D gene (6 bases). Trimming removed 1 base at V and 1 base at J, with 27 bases between. Germline V gene lookup returns CDR1 KGHDR and CDR2 SFDVKD. The CDR3 sequence is 22 residues long.

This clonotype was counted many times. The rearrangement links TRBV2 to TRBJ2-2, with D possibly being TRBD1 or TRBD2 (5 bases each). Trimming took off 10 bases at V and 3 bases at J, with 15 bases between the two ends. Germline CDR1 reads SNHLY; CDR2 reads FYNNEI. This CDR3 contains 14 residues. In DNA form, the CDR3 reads TGTGCCATCCTGGTGGGGCGGGACACCGGGGAGCTGTTTTTT. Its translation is CAILVGRDTGELFF. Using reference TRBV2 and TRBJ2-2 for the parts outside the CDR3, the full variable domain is EPEVTQTPSHQVTQMGQEVILRCVPISNHLYFYWYRQILGQKVEFLVSFYNNEISEKSEIFDDQFSVERPDGSNFTLKIRSTKLEDSAMYFCAILVGRDTGELFFGEGSRLTVL.